The 22 T cell receptor beta chains reported below all come from one sample, sequenced in a study of lymphopenia after photon versus proton radiotherapy. Generated by immunoSEQ multiplex PCR, the TCRdb table keeps only in-frame clones and is missing some. The sample comprises over 50,000 clones, about 90% of which are singletons, and approximately 2.4% rests with the top ten. The specimen comprised peripheral blood, sampled from a patient treated with photon-based radiotherapy. Receptor source: a man aged 35 to 55 with gastric cancer.

J is TRBJ1-1 and V is TRBV10-3; 9 nucleotides agree with TRBD1. This CDR3 is built from 17 residues. After removal of 5 bases from V and 4 bases from J, the junction contained 14 bases not matched to a gene. Germline assignment: CDR1 ENHRY and CDR2 SYGVKD. The CDR3 coding sequence is TGTGCCATCAGTCCGGTCCCGGGACAGGGAACGGGCACTGAAGCTTTCTTT. Translation: CAISPVPGQGTGTEAFF.

V is TRBV5-4 and J is TRBJ1-1; 9 nucleotides agree with TRBD1. From germline, CDR1 is SGHNT and CDR2 YYREEE (reference sequence). The CDR3 is made up of 12 amino acids. The V and J ends lost 4 bases and 11 bases, in that order; junction bases with no gene match: 6. Here the CDR3 DNA reads TGTGCCAGCAGCCCCGGACAGGGGAGGGCTTTCTTT. Its translation: CASSPGQGRAFF.

This clone was picked up one time. At one end, the junction sequence differs from germline, possibly due to a read error. The rearrangement uses TRBV6-5 and TRBJ2-1, with 8 bases matching TRBD2. The CDR3 length is 12 residues. Germline V gives CDR1 MNHEY, CDR2 SVGAGI. The DNA for the CDR3 is TGTGCCAGCAGTAATCCATCCGGGGGGGCGCTCTTC. This codes for CASSNPSGGALF.

This clone has more than one count but fewer than ten. The chain joins TRBV30 to TRBJ1-6, with D unresolved. This CDR3 region has 13 residues. Trimming took 4 bases from V and 7 from J, leaving 11 bases between them. CDR1 and CDR2 (germline): GTSNPN, SVGIG (reference sequence). The CDR3 loop is CAWNRAENSPLHF. The DNA for the CDR3 is TGTGCCTGGAACCGGGCCGAAAATTCACCCCTCCACTTT.

The chain is built from TRBV5-6 and TRBJ2-2; TRBD2 matches 13 bases. This CDR3 has 17 residues. Trimming at V came to 0 bases and at J to 5 bases, leaving 4 bases not matched to a gene. CDR1 and CDR2 from the germline V gene are SGHDT and YYEEEE. The CDR3: CASSLAGLAGITGELFF. The DNA of the CDR3 is TGTGCCAGCAGCTTGGCGGGACTAGCGGGGATTACCGGGGAGCTGTTTTTT. Supplemented by reference TRBV5-6 and TRBJ2-2, the full variable domain reads DAGVTQSPTHLIKTRGQQVTLRCSPKSGHDTVSWYQQALGQGPQFIFQYYEEEERQRGNFPDRFSGHQFPNYSSELNVNALLLGDSALYLCASSLAGLAGITGELFFGEGSRLTVL.

The chain has TRBV11-2 and TRBJ2-5, with 12 bases that match TRBD1. The CDR3 contains 19 residues. Losses at the gene ends were 6 bases for V and 5 bases for J; bases not matched to a gene: 19. Looked up from germline, CDR1 is SGHAT and CDR2 is FQNNGV. CDR3 bases: TGTGCCAGCAGTACCAACCGGGACAGGGGGCTCAAGAGCTTGGAGACCCAGTACTTC. This codes for CASSTNRDRGLKSLETQYF. Together with reference TRBV11-2 and TRBJ2-5, the CDR3 gives the full variable domain: EAGVAQSPRYKIIEKRQSVAFWCNPISGHATLYWYQQILGQGPKLLIQFQNNGVVDDSQLPKDRFSAERLKGVDSTLKIQPAKLEDSAVYLCASSTNRDRGLKSLETQYFGPGTRLLVL.

The count of this clone is one. The chain carries TRBV2 and TRBJ1-3, with unresolved D. V was clipped by 2 bases and J by 0 bases, with 14 bases between them. The CDR3 is 17 amino acids. Germline CDR1 reads SNHLY; CDR2 reads FYNNEI. The CDR3 nucleotides read TGTGCCAGCAGTGAACAGGCAGGCCTAAGCTCTGGAAACACCATATATTTT. Translated: CASSEQAGLSSGNTIYF.

The chain combines TRBV2 with TRBJ1-1; 9 bases map to TRBD1. Germline CDR1 and CDR2: SNHLY and FYNNEI. The CDR3 loop spans 12 amino acids. Trimming removed 9 bases from V and 6 bases from J; junction bases left unmatched: 5. The CDR3 DNA follows: TGTGCCAGGGGACAGGGAAGGGCTGAAGCTTTCTTT. Its translation is CARGQGRAEAFF.

V gene TRBV10-3 combines with J gene TRBJ1-1, with D perhaps matching TRBD1 (6 bases). The CDR3 length is 13 residues. Trimming removed 5 bases from V and 10 bases from J, with 17 bases in between. Germline-derived CDR1 and CDR2 are ENHRY and SYGVKD. The CDR3 nucleotides read TGTGCCATCAGTCCGGGAACCCAAGGGGGAGCTTTCTTT. This gives the protein CAISPGTQGGAFF.

In DNA, the CDR3 is TGCGCCAGCAGCGCTCTCGGGGATATGAGTGAGCAGTTCTTC. This sequence encodes CASSALGDMSEQFF. This chain connects TRBV5-1 to TRBJ2-1; a weak D match, TRBD2 (5 bases). The CDR3 is 14 residues long. Trimming left V 4 bases short and J 9 bases short, with 17 bases between. Per germline, CDR1 SGHRS and CDR2 YFSETQ.

This clone was seen once. The chain uses TRBV9 and TRBJ2-3; D gene ambiguous. CDR1 and CDR2 from the germline V gene are SGDLS and YYNGEE. Between the trimmed V and J ends, which lost 0 bases and 6 bases, there was a span of 11 bases. This CDR3 comprises 14 residues. The CDR3 is CASSVALDGDTQYF. DNA of the CDR3: TGTGCCAGCAGCGTAGCGCTGGACGGTGATACGCAGTATTTT.

This clone was counted only a few times. V and J are TRBV14 and TRBJ1-2; D is undetermined. Germline-derived CDR1 and CDR2 are SGHDN and FVKESK. The CDR3 loop spans 13 amino acids. Trimming pared 4 bases from V and 8 bases from J, leaving 14 bases between. In DNA form, the CDR3 reads TGTGCCAGCAGCCCTTGGAGGGAGGGAGGCTACACCTTC. Encoded protein: CASSPWREGGYTF.

The count of this clone is one. V usage is TRBV5-4 and J usage is TRBJ1-4; 12 positions match TRBD1. The trim removed 0 bases at V and 8 bases at J, leaving 8 bases unmatched. The CDR3 runs to 17 residues. Germline CDR1 reads SGHNT; CDR2 reads YYREEE (reference sequence). CDR3 amino acids: CASSLVGTGGHVEKLFF. DNA for the CDR3: TGTGCCAGCAGCTTGGTCGGGACAGGGGGCCACGTCGAAAAACTGTTTTTT.

This chain links TRBV30 with TRBJ1-2, with D possibly TRBD1 on 6 matching bases. The V and J ends lost 3 bases and 4 bases respectively, with 12 bases between them. Germline loops: CDR1 GTSNPN, CDR2 SVGIG (reference sequence). The CDR3 sequence is 13 residues long. The CDR3 DNA follows: TGTGCCTGGAGGGACGGGGGCGGCTATGGCTACACCTTC. Encoded protein: CAWRDGGGYGYTF. Variable domain in full (rest from reference TRBV30 and TRBJ1-2): SQTIHQWPATLVQPVGSPLSLECTVEGTSNPNLYWYRQAAGRGLQLLFYSVGIGQISSEVPQNLSASRPQDRQFILSSKKLLLSDSGFYLCAWRDGGGYGYTFGSGTRLTVV.

The CDR3 coding sequence is TGTGCCAGTAGTATGGGGGTACACACTGAAGCTTTCTTT. As protein: CASSMGVHTEAFF. The V call is TRBV19, the J call TRBJ1-1; a possible D gene is TRBD1 (5 bases). This CDR3 is built from 13 residues. V dropped 3 bases and J dropped 3 bases, with 8 bases sitting between them. Germline V gene lookup returns CDR1 LNHDA and CDR2 SQIVND (reference sequence).

The gene calls are TRBV5-8 and TRBJ2-5; tentatively, D is TRBD1 (6 bases). The CDR3 runs to 14 residues. Germline CDR1 and CDR2: SGHTS and YDEGEE. Between the trimmed V and J ends, which lost 4 bases and 2 bases, there was a span of 12 bases. CDR3 coding DNA: TGTGCCAGCAGCCACCGGGACATACAAGAGACCCAGTACTTC. Protein: CASSHRDIQETQYF.

The V gene is TRBV9, the J gene TRBJ2-4; the D gene is possibly TRBD2 (6 bases). Germline V gene lookup returns CDR1 SGDLS and CDR2 YYNGEE. Deletions cut 0 bases from V and 8 bases from J, with 12 bases between. The CDR3 is 14 amino acids. CDR3 residues: CASSVVGGMDIQYF. CDR3 DNA: TGTGCCAGCAGCGTAGTTGGAGGGATGGACATTCAGTACTTC.

The rearrangement uses TRBV4-2 and TRBJ1-5; a possible D gene is TRBD1 (5 bases). Trimming shortened V by 0 bases and J by 2 bases, and 8 bases separated the two germline ends. The CDR3 totals 15 residues. The V gene's germline CDR1 is LGHNA and CDR2 YNFKEQ. CDR3 in amino acids: CASSQDGGGNQPQHF. The DNA of the CDR3 is TGTGCCAGCAGCCAAGATGGGGGAGGCAATCAGCCCCAGCATTTT.

The CDR3 DNA sequence: TGTGCCAGCAGGAAGGGACAACCAAGCCAGCCCCAGCATTTT. This gives the protein CASRKGQPSQPQHF. The chain joins TRBV2 to TRBJ1-5; D is perhaps TRBD1 (6 bases). Trimming cost V 6 bases and J 7 bases, with 16 bases left between them. This CDR3 has 14 amino acids. The germline V gene encodes CDR1 SNHLY and CDR2 FYNNEI.

The chain couples TRBV29-1 to TRBJ1-5; D gene uncertain. Trimming left V 2 bases short and J 7 bases short, with 6 bases between. Germline CDR1 SQVTM, CDR2 ANQGSEA. The CDR3 length is 11 residues. The CDR3 nucleotides read TGCAGCGTTGAATCGAGGCAGCCCCAGCATTTT. It translates to CSVESRQPQHF.

The chain carries TRBV2 and TRBJ1-5; no firm D call. The germline V and J ends were trimmed by 4 bases and 4 bases, with 11 bases remaining between them. Germline loops: CDR1 SNHLY, CDR2 FYNNEI. CDR3 length: 14 residues. The chain's CDR3 is CASSGERANQPQHF. In DNA form, the CDR3 reads TGTGCCAGCAGTGGAGAGAGGGCTAATCAGCCCCAGCATTTT.

V and J are TRBV7-9 and TRBJ1-1; D unresolved. Deletions cut 4 bases from V and 3 bases from J, with 12 bases between. Germline V lookup: CDR1 SEHNR, CDR2 FQNEAQ (reference sequence). This CDR3 contains 14 residues. CDR3 protein: CASSSWAVYTEAFF. Here the CDR3 DNA reads TGTGCCAGCAGCTCTTGGGCTGTTTACACTGAAGCTTTCTTT.